This T cell receptor (beta chain) originates from a study of Tregs in tolerant kidney transplant recipients. Findings and caveats of the study: Activated donor B cell expansion appeared to reveal the most relevant donor-specific TCRbeta repertoire. Few patients were studied, so findings need validation in larger groups. Donor-specific Treg expansion exceeded global Treg expansion in tolerant patients, suggesting antigen drive.

Recipients received nonmyeloablative bone marrow transplants from related graft donors, with transient mixed chimerism. Note on this clone: Its specificity is not known.

The assay was immunoSEQ multiplex PCR, and TCRdb's table has in-frame clones only and misses some. The sample has 55,000 to 75,000 clones, roughly 86% seen once. The CDR3 has 11 amino acids. Trimming shortened V by 5 bases and J by 10 bases, and 15 bases separated the two germline ends. Germline-derived CDR1 and CDR2 are GTSNPN and SVGIG (reference sequence). The origin of this receptor is a human patient who received a combined kidney and bone marrow transplant. A share of the T cells may be of graft donor origin. The chain recombines TRBV30 with TRBJ2-7; tentatively, D is TRBD1 (6 bases). The sample in question was CD4+ T cells from blood (PBMCs), obtained 6 months after the transplant. The CDR3 DNA sequence: TGTGCCTGGGGAAGACAGGATCGACAGTACTTC. Its translation: CAWGRQDRQYF. The full variable domain, completed using reference TRBV30 and TRBJ2-7, is SQTIHQWPATLVQPVGSPLSLECTVEGTSNPNLYWYRQAAGRGLQLLFYSVGIGQISSEVPQNLSASRPQDRQFILSSKKLLLSDSGFYLCAWGRQDRQYFGPGTRLTVT.